This T cell receptor beta chain was profiled in a study of CD8+CD57+ T cells in acquired aplastic anemia. This clonotype has a handful of counts. Its antigen is still unknown. Notes on the study in general: The number of CD8+ CDR3 sequences shared by patients and controls was about 27.

Unmatched junction bases numbered 6, after V lost 5 bases and J lost 1 base. The CDR3 contains 15 residues. CDR1 and CDR2 (germline): SGHTA, FQGTGA. For CDR3 and TCR beta VDJ profiling, genomic DNA was the template used. TCRdb processed the reads anew with MiXCR; each CDR3 protein has one entry. The table lists 450,000 to 600,000 distinct CDR3 sequences, more than 25% of them singletons, with 0.7% to 1% in the top ten. Sequencing involved patients with CD8+CD57+ cell expansion previously shown by flow cytometry. Every patient was diagnosed with severe acquired aplastic anemia. The sample comprised sorted CD4+, CD8+, or CD8+CD57+ T cells (not recorded which) from PBMCs. The J gene is TRBJ2-5, the V gene TRBV7-3; 8 bases map to TRBD2. The receptor's source is a human donor with aplastic anemia. This chain's CDR3 is CASSPTRGGQETQYF. Written as DNA, the CDR3 is TGTGCCAGCAGCCCCACTCGGGGGGGCCAAGAGACCCAGTACTTC.